This record concerns one TCR beta chain sequence. The target antigen is unknown. Lacking the conserved final phenylalanine or tryptophan, this CDR3 likely reflects a read error. Three rounds of nested PCR, following a modified ARM-PCR protocol, produced the TCRbeta library. TCRdb independently ran MiXCR on the multiplex PCR reads; one entry per CDR3 protein. The sample includes tens of thousands of distinct CDR3 sequences, roughly 57% of them seen just once. The template was RNA from unsorted bulk tissue. Distant lung tissue was collected more than 3 cm away from the tumor edge. The data were obtained in a study of tumor and adjacent non-tumor tissue in lung cancer. As for the study in general: Each sample yielded roughly 4.2 million productive TCRbeta reads on average.

Whole-study findings and limits: TCR diversity was significantly greater in tumor than normal lung tissue. Top 100 clones took a larger repertoire share in normal lung.

Per germline, CDR1 SGHVS and CDR2 FQNEAQ. V was clipped by 0 bases and J by 1 base, with 21 bases between them. This CDR3 has 19 residues. V and J are TRBV7-8 and TRBJ2-5; D call uncertain. This clonotype was obtained from a man in his sixties or seventies with non-small cell lung cancer. Sequencing input: distant non-tumor lung tissue. The CDR3 reads CASSLALVSPVGLQETQYY. The CDR3 DNA is TGTGCCAGCAGCTTAGCGCTAGTCAGCCCAGTAGGGCTCCAAGAGACCCAGTACTAC.